This T cell receptor (beta chain) was obtained from a study of shared clonotypes between healthy human individuals. The study's findings and limits: About 4.5% of naive CD4 clonotypes were common to a few donors. Incomplete sequencing of sorted subsets was indicated by rarefaction despite large depth.

V trimming: 6 bases; J trimming: 0 bases; junction bases outside the gene matches: 7. The germline V gene has CDR1 WNHNN and CDR2 SYGVQD (reference sequence). There are 17 residues in the CDR3. Concerning this clone itself: The antigen is not known.

Researchers divided each subset's genomic DNA evenly across several immunoSEQ plates. The data were produced by immunoSEQ multiplex PCR, yet TCRdb's version contains in-frame clones alone and is incomplete. The sample contains approximately 2.5 million clones, 85% to 95% of which appear only once. V is TRBV10-1 and J is TRBJ2-7; 14 bases agree with TRBD2. The sample taken for sequencing was naive CD4+ T cells sorted from blood. Subset here: CD45RA+ positively selected. The receptor comes from a man aged 18 to 30 in good health. The CDR3 protein is CASSKTSGGESSYEQYF. The CDR3 DNA is TGCGCCAGCAGCAAGACTAGCGGGGGGGAAAGCTCCTACGAGCAGTACTTC.